These 15 T cell receptor beta chains share one sample of origin, sequenced in a study of cytomegalovirus exposure and HLA in healthy donors. TCRdb's copy holds only in-frame clones and misses some; the assay was immunoSEQ multiplex PCR. The sample comprises roughly 52,000 clones, around 90% of which are singletons, and 2.5% to 3.5% rests with the top ten. Sequencing was performed on PBMCs. All receptors come from a man younger than 35 in good health and CMV-seronegative.

DNA of the CDR3: TGTGCCAGCGTTGGGCAGGGTGAAACTGAAGCTTTCTTT. Translation: CASVGQGETEAFF. The V call is TRBV27, the J call TRBJ1-1, with D possibly matching TRBD1 (5 bases). Trimming cost V 8 bases and J 5 bases, with 15 bases left between them. The germline gives CDR1 MNHEY, CDR2 SMNVEV (reference sequence). The CDR3 runs to 13 residues.

The chain employs TRBV30 and TRBJ1-1; D might be TRBD1 (6 bases). CDR3 length: 15 residues. V was trimmed by 1 base and J by 9 bases, leaving 21 bases between them. CDR1 is GTSNPN, CDR2 SVGIG, per germline (reference sequence). The CDR3 protein is CAWSDGNREMEKAFF. The DNA for the CDR3 is TGTGCCTGGAGTGACGGGAACAGGGAGATGGAAAAAGCTTTCTTT.

For the CDR3, the DNA is TGTGCCGGGGGGTACACTGAAGCTTTCTTT. It codes for CAGGYTEAFF. The gene calls are TRBV6-6 and TRBJ1-1; tentative D call: TRBD1 (5 bases). Germline V CDR1 and CDR2: MNHNY, SVGAGI (reference sequence). V lost 11 bases and J lost 3, with 7 bases in between. The CDR3 extends over 10 amino acids.

This chain connects TRBV4-1 to TRBJ2-5; D is unresolved. Germline V lookup: CDR1 MGHRA, CDR2 YSYEKL. This CDR3 has 12 amino acids. V lost 0 bases, J lost 4 bases, and 3 bases lay in between. Here the CDR3 reads CASSQDLETQYF. The CDR3 bases are TGCGCCAGCAGCCAAGATCTAGAGACCCAGTACTTC.

This chain links TRBV5-1 with TRBJ1-1, with 7 nucleotides matching TRBD1. Germline V lookup: CDR1 SGHRS, CDR2 YFSETQ. This CDR3 comprises 13 residues. Germline trimming cut 4 bases from V and 3 bases from J; bases unmatched to any gene: 3. CDR3 sequence reads: CASSGTGDTEAFF. In nucleotides, the CDR3 is TGCGCCAGCAGCGGAACAGGGGACACTGAAGCTTTCTTT.

The chain joins TRBV19 to TRBJ1-2; no reliable D call. V was pared by 7 bases and J by 5 bases, with 17 bases between. This CDR3 region has 14 residues. In germline, CDR1 is LNHDA, CDR2 SQIVND (reference sequence). DNA for the CDR3: TGTGCCAGTACCACCGGACTTAGCCGGTATGGCTACACCTTC. This codes for CASTTGLSRYGYTF.

The chain is built from TRBV19 and TRBJ2-7, with D unclear. The V gene lost 1 base and the J gene lost 4 bases, with 11 bases spanning the gap. The CDR3 length is 14 residues. Germline assignment: CDR1 LNHDA and CDR2 SQIVND (reference sequence). In DNA, the CDR3 is TGTGCCAGTAGTATAGCTCTTGAGAGGTACGAGCAGTACTTC. The encoded protein is CASSIALERYEQYF.

The chain has TRBV5-4 and TRBJ2-6, with TRBD1 matching 7 bases. Per the germline V gene, CDR1 is SGHNT and CDR2 is YYREEE (reference sequence). The ends lost 1 base at V and 4 bases at J; junction bases unmatched: 5. The CDR3 is 16 residues long. CDR3 DNA sequence: TGTGCCAGCAGCTTGCCCGAGGGGGCAGGGGCCAACGTCCTGACTTTC. Its protein is CASSLPEGAGANVLTF. Looking up the rest from reference TRBV5-4 and TRBJ2-6 gives the full variable domain: ETGVTQSPTHLIKTRGQQVTLRCSSQSGHNTVSWYQQALGQGPQFIFQYYREEENGRGNFPPRFSGLQFPNYSSELNVNALELDDSALYLCASSLPEGAGANVLTFGAGSRLTVL.

V usage is TRBV2 and J usage is TRBJ2-5, with 10 positions matching TRBD1. With V trimmed by 4 bases and J by 5 bases, 10 bases remained unmatched. Germline CDR1 reads SNHLY; CDR2 reads FYNNEI. CDR3 size: 16 residues. The CDR3 sequence is CASSAAPLTGGETQYF. CDR3 nucleotide sequence: TGTGCCAGCAGTGCAGCACCCTTGACAGGGGGCGAGACCCAGTACTTC.

Notes on this clone: Other DNA sequences in this specimen translate into the identical CDR3. The V and J genes are TRBV18 and TRBJ2-5, with a possible D match to TRBD1 (5 bases). The CDR3 has 13 residues. CDR1 and CDR2 (germline): KGHSH, LQKENI. V was trimmed by 1 base and J by 4 bases, leaving 7 bases between them. The CDR3 sequence: CASSPRGGETQYF. In nucleotides, the CDR3 is TGTGCCAGCTCACCACGGGGCGGAGAGACCCAGTACTTC.

V and J are TRBV6-5 and TRBJ1-1; 9 positions match TRBD1. The CDR3 is made up of 14 amino acids. Germline values: CDR1 MNHEY, CDR2 SVGAGI. With V trimmed by 4 bases and J by 6 bases, 6 bases remained unmatched. The CDR3 bases are TGTGCCAGCAGTTGGACAGGGGAATCGGCTGAAGCTTTCTTT. Residues: CASSWTGESAEAFF.

The gene calls are TRBV4-2 and TRBJ2-1; 7 nucleotides agree with TRBD2. From germline, CDR1 is LGHNA and CDR2 YNFKEQ. J lost 14 bases, V lost 4 bases, and 8 bases had no gene match. The CDR3 totals 12 residues. Written as DNA, the CDR3 is TGTGCCAGCAGCCCCCTGGGAGGGAGGGAGTTCTTC. Translating it yields CASSPLGGREFF.

This sequence joins TRBV27 and TRBJ2-5, with TRBD2 as a possible D gene (6 bases). CDR3 length: 13 amino acids. The germline gives CDR1 MNHEY, CDR2 SMNVEV (reference sequence). V shed 4 bases and J shed 5 bases, with 11 bases lying between them. The CDR3 sequence: CASSSRAGETQYF. Here the CDR3 DNA reads TGTGCCAGCAGTTCCAGGGCGGGGGAGACCCAGTACTTC.

The chain joins TRBV11-2 to TRBJ1-1, with D perhaps matching TRBD1 (6 bases). From germline, CDR1 is SGHAT and CDR2 FQNNGV. The CDR3 consists of 15 residues. Trimming removed 5 bases from V and 5 bases from J, with 18 bases in between. DNA for the CDR3: TGTGCCAGCAGCCATACTGGGGGGGCTAGAACTGAAGCTTTCTTT. Its protein product is CASSHTGGARTEAFF.

This clone was counted between two and nine times. The V gene is TRBV7-9, the J gene TRBJ1-1; no firm D call. The V end was cut by 7 bases, the J end by 6 bases, with 15 bases between. CDR1 and CDR2 (germline): SEHNR, FQNEAQ (reference sequence). The CDR3 spans 13 residues. CDR3: CASTPREVPEAFF. CDR3 in DNA: TGTGCCAGCACCCCACGCGAGGTGCCTGAAGCTTTCTTT.